This T cell receptor beta chain was found in a study of cytomegalovirus exposure and HLA in healthy donors. With 60 Vbeta and 13 Jbeta primers, the PCR was carried out. Sequenced by immunoSEQ multiplex PCR; TCRdb stores in-frame clones only, minus some. This repertoire shows 100,000 to 150,000 clones, less than 85% found once; its top ten account for 1%. Concerning this clone: The junction departs from the called germline gene at one end, perhaps through a read error.

The CDR3 has 12 residues. Germline V gene lookup returns CDR1 SEHNR and CDR2 FQNEAQ (reference sequence). The specimen was PBMCs. This clonotype originated in a man aged 40-49 years in good health and CMV-seronegative. V is TRBV7-9 and J is TRBJ2-7, with D possibly being TRBD2 (5 bases). CDR3 protein: CSSSSRTGEQYF. The CDR3 bases are TGTTCCAGCAGCTCAAGGACGGGGGAGCAGTACTTC. The variable domain in full, completed from reference TRBV7-9 and TRBJ2-7, reads DTGVSQNPRHKITKRGQNVTFRCDPISEHNRLYWYRQTLGQGPEFLTYFQNEAQLEKSRLLSDRFSAERPKGSFSTLEIQRTEQGDSAMYLCSSSSRTGEQYFGPGTRLTVT.